This T cell receptor (beta chain) was identified in a study of blood T cell repertoires in COVID-19. V lost 4 bases and J lost 1, with 10 bases in between. CDR1 is SGHTA, CDR2 FQGTGA, per germline. The CDR3 loop spans 14 amino acids. TCRdb's table, derived via immunoSEQ multiplex PCR, lists solely in-frame clones and lacks some. The sample lists fewer than 250,000 clones, roughly 87% occurring once. The rearrangement uses TRBV7-3 and TRBJ1-1, with a possible D match to TRBD1 (6 bases). The receptor comes from a man aged 25-45 years in a cohort exposed to, infected with or recovered from COVID-19 (not recorded which). The source material was PBMCs or T cells enriched from blood (not recorded which). In DNA, the CDR3 is TGTGCCAGCAGCTCACAGGGCCCGAACACTGAAGCTTTCTTT. It translates to CASSSQGPNTEAFF.